This T cell receptor (beta chain) was profiled in a study of CD8 T cells in Susac syndrome. With random hexamers, reverse transcription was performed on roughly 0.5 to 1 ug of RNA. TCRdb reprocessed the immunoSEQ multiplex PCR reads with MiXCR, giving one entry per CDR3 protein. The sample has around 200,000 distinct CDR3 sequences; about 95% are singletons. This CDR3 has 15 amino acids. The junction had 5 bases not matched to a gene; V was cut back by 4 bases and J by 2 bases. The germline V gene has CDR1 LGHDT and CDR2 YNNKEL (reference sequence). Negative isolation was applied to CD8+ and CD4+ T cells, and FACS enrichment was applied to TEMRA cells.

The clonotype was recovered from a human donor in good health. The chain links TRBV3-1 to TRBJ2-3; 8 bases agree with TRBD2. The sample taken for sequencing was CD4+ T cells from PBMCs. The CDR3 DNA reads as TGTGCCAGCAGCCGCAGCGGGAGTCTCACAGATACGCAGTATTTT. It is translated as CASSRSGSLTDTQYF.